This T cell receptor (beta chain) derives from a study of T cell responses to AZD1222 COVID-19 vaccine. About the research overall: Analysis merged second doses at about 4 or about 12 weeks. Broader study findings: The span of vaccine-associated CD4 TCRs extended across spike, with dominance at 160-218 and 743-854. Elevations in Spike-specific TCR breadth and depth followed administration of two AZD1222 doses. Repertoires were obtained solely post-peak T cell response.

The data were produced by immunoSEQ multiplex PCR, yet TCRdb's version contains in-frame clones alone and is incomplete. Counted here are 120,000 or so clones, more than 75% occurring once; the ten biggest clones make up roughly 10%. As concerns this clone: The target antigen is unknown.

V shed 2 bases and J 4 bases; nucleotides not matched to a gene: 5. The CDR3 totals 14 residues. The germline CDR1 and CDR2 sequences are SGHRS and YFSETQ. The sample here was peripheral blood, taken on day 0 of AZD1222 vaccination. The V call is TRBV5-1, the J call TRBJ1-1; 7 nucleotides match TRBD1. The TCR comes from an adult in good health. CDR3: CASSLRGRGTEAFF. The CDR3 DNA sequence: TGCGCCAGCAGCTTAAGGGGGCGCGGCACTGAAGCTTTCTTT.